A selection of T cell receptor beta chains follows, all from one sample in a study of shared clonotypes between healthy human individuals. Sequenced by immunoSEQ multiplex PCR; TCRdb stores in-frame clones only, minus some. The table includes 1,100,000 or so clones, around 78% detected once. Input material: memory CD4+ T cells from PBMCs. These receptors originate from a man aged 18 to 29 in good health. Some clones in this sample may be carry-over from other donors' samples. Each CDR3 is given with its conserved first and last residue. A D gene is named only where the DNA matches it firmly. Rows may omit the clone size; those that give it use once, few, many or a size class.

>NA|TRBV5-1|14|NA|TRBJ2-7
TGCGCCAGCAGCTTGGTGGGGGCTGATTACGAGCAGTACTTC
CASSLVGADYEQYF
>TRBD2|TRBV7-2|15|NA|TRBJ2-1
TGTGCCAGCAGCTTAGTCACTAGCGGGAGGTTTGAGCAGTTCTTC
CASSLVTSGRFEQFF
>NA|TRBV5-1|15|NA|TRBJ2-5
TGCGCCAGCAGCTCGTCTTTCGGGGGTGGAGAGACCCAGTACTTC
CASSSSFGGGETQYF
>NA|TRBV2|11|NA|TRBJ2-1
TGTGCCAGCAGCCTTTCCATTGAGCAGTTCTTC
CASSLSIEQFF
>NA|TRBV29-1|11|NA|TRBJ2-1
TGCACCTCGTTCATGGGGGGTGAGCAGTTCTTC
CTSFMGGEQFF
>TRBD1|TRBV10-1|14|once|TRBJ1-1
TGCGCCAGCAGCCGGGACAGGGGAATCACTGAAGCTTTCTTT
CASSRDRGITEAFF
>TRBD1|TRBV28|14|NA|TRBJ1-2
TGTGCCAGCAGTGTACCGGGACAGGGCTATGGCTACACCTTC
CASSVPGQGYGYTF
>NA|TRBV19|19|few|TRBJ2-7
TGTGCCAGTAGTATAGCCGGACAGGGTAGGAGGACTAGGTCCTACGAGCAGTACTTC
CASSIAGQGRRTRSYEQYF
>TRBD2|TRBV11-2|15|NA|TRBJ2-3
TGTGCCAGCAGCGCGAGCGGGAGGGGCACAGATACGCAGTATTTT
CASSASGRGTDTQYF
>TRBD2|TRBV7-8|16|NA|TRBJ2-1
TGTGCCAGCAGCTTAGCCCGACTAGCGGGAGCGGTTGAGCAGTTCTTC
CASSLARLAGAVEQFF
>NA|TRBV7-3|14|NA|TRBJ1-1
TGTGCCAGCAGCTTTACAGGGTGGGGCACTGAAGCTTTCTTT
CASSFTGWGTEAFF
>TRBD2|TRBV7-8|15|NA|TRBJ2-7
TGTGCCAGCAGCTCGGGACTAGCGGGAGGGTACGAGCAGTACTTC
CASSSGLAGGYEQYF
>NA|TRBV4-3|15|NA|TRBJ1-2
TGCGCCAGCAGCCAAGTTACGACAGTTAACTATGGCTACACCTTC
CASSQVTTVNYGYTF
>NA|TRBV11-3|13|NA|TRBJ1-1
TGTGCCAGCAGCTCTGAGTTTGGCAATGAAGCTTTCTTT
CASSSEFGNEAFF
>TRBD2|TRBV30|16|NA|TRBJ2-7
TGTGCCTGGAGTCTAACATTCGGGGAGGGCTCCTACGAGCAGTACTTC
CAWSLTFGEGSYEQYF
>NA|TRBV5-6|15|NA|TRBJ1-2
TGTGCCAGCAGCTTGTGGGACGCCGGAGAATATGGCTACACCTTC
CASSLWDAGEYGYTF
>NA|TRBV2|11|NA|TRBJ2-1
TGTGCCAGCACGGGTTACAATGAGCAGTTCTTC
CASTGYNEQFF
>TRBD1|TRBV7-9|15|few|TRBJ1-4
TGTGCCAGCAGCCCTCAGGGGGGCGATAATGAAAAACTGTTTTTT
CASSPQGGDNEKLFF
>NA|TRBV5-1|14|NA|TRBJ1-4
TGCGCCAGCAGCTTGGCCTCCATGCGAGAAAAACTGTTTTTT
CASSLASMREKLFF
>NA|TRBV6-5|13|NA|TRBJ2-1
TGTGCCAGCAGTTACTTGTACAACAATGAGCAGTTCTTC
CASSYLYNNEQFF
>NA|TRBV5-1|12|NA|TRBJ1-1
TGCGCCAGCAGCAGGGAGACTACTGAAGCTTTCTTT
CASSRETTEAFF
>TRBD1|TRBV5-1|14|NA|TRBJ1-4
TGCGCCAGCAGAAAGGGGACAGGGGGAGAAAAACTGTTTTTT
CASRKGTGGEKLFF
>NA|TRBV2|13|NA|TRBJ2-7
TGTGCCAGCAGTGATCGAGGGTCGGGAGAGCAGTACTTC
CASSDRGSGEQYF
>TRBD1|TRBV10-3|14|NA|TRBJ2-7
TGTGCCATCACCCCCGGGACAGGGATCTACGAGCAGTACTTC
CAITPGTGIYEQYF
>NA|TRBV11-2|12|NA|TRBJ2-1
TGTGCCAGCAGCTTACTAGCCGCCGAGCAGTTCTTC
CASSLLAAEQFF
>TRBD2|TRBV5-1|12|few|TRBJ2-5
TGCGCCAGCAGCTCCGGGAGGGAGACCCAGTACTTC
CASSSGRETQYF
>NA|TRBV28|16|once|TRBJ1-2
TGTGCCAGCATTTCTCTCGGGAAGGGGGGCACCTATGGCTACACCTTC
CASISLGKGGTYGYTF
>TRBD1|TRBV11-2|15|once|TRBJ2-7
TGTGCCAGCAGTCCCCTGGGGACAGGCTCCTACGAGCAGTACTTC
CASSPLGTGSYEQYF
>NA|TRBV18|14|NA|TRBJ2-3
TGTGCCAGCTCACTCCTAGGGGCAGCAGATACGCAGTATTTT
CASSLLGAADTQYF
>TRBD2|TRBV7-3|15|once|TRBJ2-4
TGTGCCAGCAGCTTATTCGGGGCAGGGAGGGACATTCAGTACTTC
CASSLFGAGRDIQYF
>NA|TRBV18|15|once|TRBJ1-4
TGTGCCAGCTCACGGGGGGACACCGGTAATGAAAAACTGTTTTTT
CASSRGDTGNEKLFF
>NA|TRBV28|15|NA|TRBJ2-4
TGTGCCAGCAGTTTCAGGCAGGTAGCCAAAAACATTCAGTACTTC
CASSFRQVAKNIQYF
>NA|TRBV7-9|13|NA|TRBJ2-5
TGTGCCAGCAGCGAGGATTGGAGGGAGACCCAGTACTTC
CASSEDWRETQYF
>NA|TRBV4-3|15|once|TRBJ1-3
TGCGCCAGCAGCCAAGGGGCGGCACCCGGAAACACCATATATTTT
CASSQGAAPGNTIYF
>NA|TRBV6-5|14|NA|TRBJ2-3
TGTGCCAGCAGTTACCGACAGAACTACAATACGCAGTATTTT
CASSYRQNYNTQYF
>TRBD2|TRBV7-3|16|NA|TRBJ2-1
TGTGCCAGCAGCTTCAATCGCGGGGGAGCCTACAATGAGCAGTTCTTC
CASSFNRGGAYNEQFF
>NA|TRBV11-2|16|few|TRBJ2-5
TGTGCCAGCAGCCCGACGGCCGGGTCGGCCCAAGAGACCCAGTACTTC
CASSPTAGSAQETQYF
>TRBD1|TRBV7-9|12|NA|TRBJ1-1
TGTGCCAGCAGCCGGTTAGGGGGCGGAGCTTTCTTT
CASSRLGGGAFF
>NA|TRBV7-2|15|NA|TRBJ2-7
TGTGCCAGCAGCTTAACAAGGGGGCTTCGGGGGACGCAGTACTTC
CASSLTRGLRGTQYF
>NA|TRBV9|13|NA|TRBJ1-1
TGTGCCAGCAGCGCACAGGTGAACACTGAAGCTTTCTTT
CASSAQVNTEAFF
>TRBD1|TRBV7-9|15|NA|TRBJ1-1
TGTGCCAGCAGCCCAACAGGGGGCCCAAACACTGAAGCTTTCTTT
CASSPTGGPNTEAFF
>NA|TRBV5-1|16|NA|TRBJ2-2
TGCGCCAGCAGCCCCTTGGGGGGTACACCGTCCGGGGAGCTGTTTTTT
CASSPLGGTPSGELFF
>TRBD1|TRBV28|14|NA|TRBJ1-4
TGTGCCAGCCTTCAGGACAGGGTCAATGAAAAACTGTTTTTT
CASLQDRVNEKLFF
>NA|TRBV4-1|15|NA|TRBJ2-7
TGCGCCAGCAGCCAAGATGGTCACGCATCCTACGAGCAGTACTTC
CASSQDGHASYEQYF
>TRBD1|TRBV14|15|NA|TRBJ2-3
TGTGCCAGCAGCCGCGGACAGGGTTTGGTCGATACGCAGTATTTT
CASSRGQGLVDTQYF
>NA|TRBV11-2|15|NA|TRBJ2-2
TGTGCCAGCAGCTCCACCCGAGGGGGCACCGGGGAGCTGTTTTTT
CASSSTRGGTGELFF
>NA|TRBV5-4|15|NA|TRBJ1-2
TGTGCCAGCAGCTTTGGACTGAGGTCTAACTATGGCTACACCTTC
CASSFGLRSNYGYTF
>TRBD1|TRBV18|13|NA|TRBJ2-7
TGTGCCAGCTCACCGGACAGGGCCTACGAGCAGTACTTC
CASSPDRAYEQYF
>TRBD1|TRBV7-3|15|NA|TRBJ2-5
TGTGCCAGCAGCTTAAGCTCCCGACAGGGGGAGACCCAGTACTTC
CASSLSSRQGETQYF
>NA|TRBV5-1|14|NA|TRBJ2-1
TGCGCCAGCAGCTTGGCGGCTCTTCAAAGTGAGCAGTTCTTC
CASSLAALQSEQFF
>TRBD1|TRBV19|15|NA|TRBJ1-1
TGTGCCAGTAGTACAACAGGGGGACCGAACACTGAAGCTTTCTTT
CASSTTGGPNTEAFF
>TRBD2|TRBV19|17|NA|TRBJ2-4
TGTGCCAGTACCACCCCCCAGAGCGGGAGCGCCAAAAACATTCAGTACTTC
CASTTPQSGSAKNIQYF
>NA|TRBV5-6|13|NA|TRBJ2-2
TGTGCCAGCAGCTTAGGGTTCACCGGGGAGCTGTTTTTT
CASSLGFTGELFF